This TCR beta chain was sequenced during a study of T cells after yellow fever vaccination (dated by TCRdb to about 2019). Regarding the complete study: The SMART-Seq v4 Ultra Low Input RNA kit was used to prepare libraries from fractions with low cell numbers. To track T-cell clones before and after primary and booster YFV17D yellow fever vaccination, bulk TCR alpha and beta repertoires were sequenced longitudinally. Two healthy male donors, one aged 18 to 30 and one aged 30 to 40 years, were included in the cohort. Blood samples were taken at several timepoints before and after primary and secondary immunization, and bulk PBMC replicates and cell subsets were isolated. The study at large found these results: Computational filtering was needed because FACS-sorted repertoires could contain abundant contaminating clonotypes from the bulk population. The secondary T-cell response was found to be weaker but faster than the primary response, with a peak reached on day 5 rather than on day 15. Most clones expanded after primary vaccination (around 97% of CD4 and approximately 86% of CD8) were re-detected after the booster, suggesting that broad memory maintenance occurred. A small share of clonotypes was detected in both CD4 and CD8 compartments, with the overlap likely arising from convergent recombination. Only a couple of donors were included in the study, so the extent to which the findings can be generalized is limited.

This clonotype occurred many times. There is no known antigen for this receptor. No much larger clone exists at a distance of one base, and base qualities are not known. What the treatment or condition label conveys for this sample: live attenuated yellow fever vaccine strain. At each blood-draw timepoint, two biological replicates of bulk PBMCs were collected. PBMCs were isolated from peripheral blood using a standard Ficoll-Paque protocol. TriZol was used to extract RNA from bulk PBMCs, CD4 and CD8 fractions, and dextramer-positive and dextramer-negative fractions. V gives up 1 base and J gives up 1 base, and the segment between their germline ends measures 6 bases. CDR1 SEHNR and CDR2 FQNEAQ were looked up in the germline V gene (reference sequence). The CDR3 spans 14 residues, from the cysteine through the phenylalanine. The kept DNA is CDR3 alone, 42 bases in frame from the first base. Synthesis of TCR cDNA relied on 5'RACE template switching, a step that introduced a universal primer site along with unique molecular identifiers. Priming of cDNA synthesis was performed from both the TCR alpha and TCR beta constant segments. Libraries were amplified in two PCR steps, with sample barcodes and sequencing adapters added in the second step. Sequencing of libraries was done on Illumina HiSeq 2500 (2x100 bp) or NovaSeq (2x150 bp). In the paper's pipeline: MIGEC was used to demultiplex reads and collapse the reads into UMI consensus sequences, and MiXCR was used for V(D)J alignment. Vaccine-responding clonotypes were defined with edgeR using replicate PBMC samples, requiring FDR below 0.01 and a log2 fold change above 5 up to day 15. Each bulk clonotype received a CD4 or CD8 identity based on whether the sequenced CD4 or CD8 repertoire contained that clonotype at higher abundance. TCRdb trimmed public reads at Q25 via fastp, called clones via MiXCR and kept in-frame beta chains. Here each entry gathers all rows of one CDR3 protein and keeps the most common genes and DNA. TCRdb's processing, not the study's, gives the V and J calls here. The sample includes 500,000 to 650,000 distinct CDR3 sequences, with 13% observed a single time. Over 12% of the sample goes to the ten largest clones.

This TCR was recovered from a man in his thirties or forties who received the YFV17D yellow fever vaccine. Recombination linked TRBV7-9 to TRBJ2-3, with the D gene call left open. This material consisted of PBMCs, taken on the day of the yellow fever booster vaccination. The CDR3 protein is CASSLDPGTDTQYF. The DNA is as follows: TGTGCCAGCAGCTTAGACCCTGGCACAGATACGCAGTATTTT.